This T cell receptor (beta chain) was identified in a study of T-cell reconstitution after alpha-beta-depleted transplantation in children. Per the germline V gene, CDR1 is MNHEY and CDR2 is SMNVEV (reference sequence). The CDR3 has 15 amino acids. The V gene lost 3 bases and the J gene lost 1 base, with 12 bases spanning the gap. Unique molecular identifiers tagged the TCRbeta library. TCRdb reprocessed the PCR reads via MiXCR and lists one record per CDR3 protein. This table holds more than 450,000 distinct CDR3 sequences, approximately 16% found once. The specimen was PBMCs from the stem cell graft donor, collected from the stem cell graft. The sequence was collected from a human donor who donated a stem cell graft to a child with acute lymphoblastic leukemia. The V gene is TRBV27, the J gene TRBJ2-5; TRBD1 or TRBD2 may be the D gene (5 bases each). DNA for the CDR3: TGTGCCAGCAGTTTGAGAGGGGTCCTCCAAGAGACCCAGTACTTC. It translates to CASSLRGVLQETQYF.